Sequencing of this TCR beta chain was carried out in a study of shared clonotypes between healthy human individuals. Study conclusions and caveats: Naive subsets tended to show greater estimated richness than memory subsets.

A remark on this clone: The antigen remains undetermined.

This table comes from immunoSEQ multiplex PCR, and its TCRdb copy is limited to in-frame clones, with some not included. Of 2 million to 3 million clones in the sample, roughly 93% were seen once. The sequencing sample was made of naive CD4+ T cells from PBMCs. Sample subset: CD45RA+ positively selected. The receptor comes from a man younger than 35 in good health. Some clones in this sample may be carry-over from other donors' samples.

The CDR3 loop reads CASSQVRAVGAFF. The CDR3 DNA is TGCGCCAGCAGCCAAGTAAGGGCAGTCGGCGCTTTCTTT. The J gene is TRBJ1-1, the V gene TRBV4-3; D gene ambiguous. The CDR3 length is 13 residues. Trimming removed 1 base from V and 11 bases from J, with 14 bases in between. The V gene's germline CDR1 is LGHNA and CDR2 YSLEER.